This T cell receptor (delta chain) comes out of a study of human gamma delta and Vdelta1 T cells. This clone was detected a few times. Other DNA sequences in this specimen translate into the identical CDR3. There are 21 residues in the CDR3. Germline V gene data show CDR1 as TSWWSYY and CDR2 as QGS. V dropped 5 bases and J dropped 0; count of bases not matched to a gene: 23. TCRdb re-called the PCR reads via CATT. The repertoire holds 6,500 or so delta-chain clones, just under 9.5% seen once, with around an eighth in the top ten. J is TRDJ1 and V is TRDV1; 8 positions match TRDD3. The receptor's source is a human donor in good health. The source material was naive CD27+ Vdelta1 gamma-delta T cells from blood. The CDR3, as DNA: TGTGCTCTTGGGCCCTCTCCTCGACGAGGGATACGCTTGCCGTACACCGATAAACTCATCTTT. Its protein is CALGPSPRRGIRLPYTDKLIF.